Detailed here is one T cell receptor beta chain. Its antigen is not known. Viral peptide pool expansion of antigen-specific CD4+ T cells preceded sequencing in the ViraFEST assay. Having been cultured for approximately ten days, the cells underwent CD4+ T cell isolation. Prior SARS-CoV-2 infection was absent in the vaccine recipients, as shown by negative nucleocapsid antibodies. With 8.5 to 10 ug/ml peptides and 9 to 10 IU/ml IL-2, over 1.5 million PBMC per well were cultured. Half-medium replacement with IL-2 medium occurred on days 3 and 7. The data were obtained in a study of vaccination effects on CD4 cells after COVID-19. About the research overall: Each participant received a vaccine that was either BNT162b2 or mRNA-1273, given as two doses. Study-level results: In the late period after vaccination, infection- and vaccine-induced clones contracted markedly.

The protocol was immunoSEQ multiplex PCR, while the TCRdb copy is restricted to in-frame clones and leaves out a portion. The sample lists about 28,000 clones, around 80% occurring once. The source is a human donor who received a COVID-19 vaccine. This sample comprised CD4+ T cells from PBMCs cultured with SARS-CoV-2 spike peptides, obtained before COVID-19 vaccination.

The CDR3 DNA is TGTGCCACCAGCGGGGGACAGGGGGCCACCCGGAACACTGAAGCTTTCTTT. This translates into CATSGGQGATRNTEAFF. This chain joins TRBV15 and TRBJ1-1, with 12 bases aligning to TRBD1. Germline V gene lookup returns CDR1 LNHNV and CDR2 YYDKDF (reference sequence). Germline trimming cut 5 bases from V and 1 base from J; bases unmatched to any gene: 8. The CDR3 sequence is 17 residues long.